Listed below are T cell receptor beta chains from one sample, sequenced in a study of T cells in Graves' hyperthyroidism and ophthalmopathy. TCRdb reprocessed the multiplex PCR reads with MiXCR, giving one entry per CDR3 protein. The top ten hold 7.9% of the sample, which has about 290,000 distinct CDR3 sequences, 12% to 15% seen once. The sequenced sample consisted of blood. The receptor set was obtained from a woman aged 40 to 50 with Graves' hyperthyroidism. The CDR3 runs from the conserved cysteine through the conserved F or W. Each record gives: CDR3 protein, CDR3 DNA, J gene, D gene, clone size, CDR3 length, V gene. D genes are given only for firm matches. The size of a clone is reported for some rows only, either as once, few or many, or as a class for expanded clones.

CDR3: CASSRTGYNEQFF
DNA: TGTGCCAGCAGTCGGACGGGATACAATGAGCAGTTCTTC
J: TRBJ2-1
D: -
size: -
length: 13
V: TRBV6-1

CDR3: CASSLGHRADYTF
DNA: TGCGCCAGCAGCTTGGGGCACAGGGCCGACTACACCTTC
J: TRBJ1-2
D: -
size: many
length: 13
V: TRBV5-1

CDR3: CASSYSSGTSEQFF
DNA: TGTGCCAGCAGCTATTCTAGCGGGACCAGTGAGCAGTTCTTC
J: TRBJ2-1
D: TRBD2
size: many
length: 14
V: TRBV7-8

CDR3: CASREASGRTDTQYF
DNA: TGTGCCAGTAGGGAGGCTAGCGGGAGAACAGATACGCAGTATTTT
J: TRBJ2-3
D: TRBD2
size: -
length: 15
V: TRBV19

CDR3: CASSPGGPGGWNEQFF
DNA: TGTGCCAGCAGCCCCGGGGGACCAGGGGGCTGGAATGAGCAGTTCTTC
J: TRBJ2-1
D: TRBD1
size: few
length: 16
V: TRBV7-2

CDR3: CASLEGNVGVEQFF
DNA: TGTGCCAGTCTCGAGGGAAACGTGGGCGTTGAGCAGTTCTTC
J: TRBJ2-1
D: -
size: many
length: 14
V: TRBV5-6

CDR3: CASSPKGDPKNTEAFF
DNA: TGCGCCAGCAGCCCCAAGGGGGACCCCAAGAACACTGAAGCTTTCTTT
J: TRBJ1-1
D: -
size: many
length: 16
V: TRBV4-1

CDR3: CASSIDLGVGAGNTIYF
DNA: TGTGCCAGTAGTATAGATCTCGGGGTGGGAGCTGGAAACACCATATATTTT
J: TRBJ1-3
D: -
size: few
length: 17
V: TRBV19

CDR3: CASSPGTGGANVLTF
DNA: TGCGCCAGCAGCCCCGGGACAGGTGGGGCCAACGTCCTGACTTTC
J: TRBJ2-6
D: TRBD1
size: few
length: 15
V: TRBV4-1

CDR3: CASSTSGANYGYTF
DNA: TGTGCCAGCAGTACCTCTGGGGCTAACTATGGCTACACCTTC
J: TRBJ1-2
D: -
size: many
length: 14
V: TRBV6-1